A single sample is the source of the 24 T cell receptor beta chains below, sequenced in a study of OX40 agonist ivuxolimab in advanced cancers. TCRdb's table, derived via immunoSEQ multiplex PCR, lists solely in-frame clones and lacks some. This table has about 94,000 clones, 94% appearing once. The sample consisted of CD4+ or CD8+ T cells sorted from blood, taken in a trial of the OX40 agonist ivuxolimab. These TCRs come from an adult with an advanced solid tumor such as melanoma, head and neck, liver or kidney cancer.

The chain couples TRBV2 to TRBJ1-5, with 7 bases identical to TRBD1. The length of the CDR3 is 16 residues. Germline-derived CDR1 and CDR2 are SNHLY and FYNNEI. With V trimmed by 5 bases and J by 5 bases, 12 bases remained unmatched. In DNA, the CDR3 is TGTGCCAGCAGTTCCCTTCAGGGGGGTTCAGATCAGCCCCAGCATTTT. Translating gives CASSSLQGGSDQPQHF.

This clone was detected only once. The chain has TRBV19 and TRBJ1-5; unclear D gene. The CDR3 contains 15 residues. In germline, CDR1 is LNHDA, CDR2 SQIVND (reference sequence). Trimming pared 2 bases from V and 0 bases from J, leaving 8 bases between. CDR3 region: CASSIMTNSNQPQHF. Written as DNA, the CDR3 is TGTGCCAGTAGTATAATGACGAATAGCAATCAGCCCCAGCATTTT.

The V and J genes are TRBV18 and TRBJ1-4; perhaps TRBD1 as D (6 bases). Trimming stripped 2 bases from V and 2 bases from J, with 6 bases between. The CDR3 length is 14 residues. The germline CDR1 and CDR2 sequences are KGHSH and LQKENI. The CDR3 DNA sequence: TGTGCCAGCTCACCAAGGGGGACTAATGAAAAACTGTTTTTT. Translating it yields CASSPRGTNEKLFF.

V is TRBV21-1 and J is TRBJ2-1; the table's D gene call, TRBD2, was not cross checked with the DNA. TRBV21-1 is a pseudogene. CDR3 size: 18 residues. Here the CDR3 DNA reads TGTGCCAGCAGCAAAGGGGAGCCTTGGCGGGGGGGCGCCAATGAGCAGTTCTTC. This translates into CASSKGEPWRGGANEQFF.

The chain employs TRBV16 and TRBJ2-1; TRBD2 might be the D (7 bases). The CDR3 length is 14 residues. Between the trimmed V and J ends, which lost 3 bases and 4 bases, there was a span of 10 bases. The germline gives CDR1 KGHSY, CDR2 FQNENV. Here the CDR3 reads CASSQRGGYNEQFF. CDR3 sequence (DNA): TGTGCCAGCAGCCAGAGGGGGGGGTACAATGAGCAGTTCTTC.

The J gene is TRBJ1-5, the V gene TRBV6-4; D is unresolved. The germline V gene has CDR1 MRHNA and CDR2 SNTAGT. V lost 4 bases and J 3 bases, leaving 7 bases between the germline ends. The CDR3 spans 13 residues. The CDR3 here is CASSVEVNQPQHF. CDR3 DNA sequence: TGTGCCAGCAGTGTTGAAGTCAATCAGCCCCAGCATTTT.

V gene TRBV6-1 combines with J gene TRBJ2-7; D perhaps matches TRBD1 (6 bases). The germline CDR1 and CDR2 sequences are MNHNS and SASEGT. CDR3 length: 15 amino acids. Between the trimmed V and J ends, which lost 2 bases and 2 bases, there was a span of 13 bases. CDR3: CASSERGKGAYEQYF. The CDR3 region has the DNA TGTGCCAGCAGTGAACGGGGCAAGGGGGCCTACGAGCAGTACTTC.

The chain carries TRBV28 and TRBJ2-4, with 8 bases fitting TRBD1. The germline gives CDR1 MDHEN, CDR2 SYDVKM. J lost 13 bases, V lost 6 bases, and 8 bases had no gene match. The CDR3 runs to 12 residues. CDR3 in DNA: TGTGCCAGCAGCCCTGACAGGGGAAGACAGTACTTC. It specifies CASSPDRGRQYF.

The rearrangement uses TRBV5-6 and TRBJ2-5; either TRBD1 or TRBD2 may supply D (5 bases each). Germline assignment: CDR1 SGHDT and CDR2 YYEEEE. Trimming cost V 0 bases and J 4 bases, with 7 bases left between them. This CDR3 spans 13 amino acids. The CDR3 loop is CASSLAGRETQYF. In DNA, the CDR3 is TGTGCCAGCAGCTTGGCAGGGAGAGAGACCCAGTACTTC.

The chain links TRBV28 to TRBJ2-5; 10 nucleotides match TRBD2. Trimming took 2 bases from V and 1 from J; bases not matched to a gene: 4. Germline CDR1 MDHEN, CDR2 SYDVKM. There are 16 residues in the CDR3. DNA for the CDR3: TGTGCCAGCAGTTTAAACCTAGCGGGGGTCCAAGAGACCCAGTACTTC. This translates into CASSLNLAGVQETQYF.

CDR3 DNA sequence: TGCGCCAGCACTCCCCTGGACGGGTCGGGTTCCTCCTACGAGCAGTACTTC. Its protein is CASTPLDGSGSSYEQYF. V is TRBV10-2 and J is TRBJ2-7; no firm D call. The V gene's germline CDR1 is WSHSY and CDR2 SAAADI. V dropped 7 bases and J dropped 0 bases, with 22 bases sitting between them. CDR3 length: 17 amino acids.

The J gene is TRBJ2-1, the V gene TRBV12-5; tentative D call: TRBD2 (6 bases). The CDR3 runs to 14 residues. Trimming cost V 1 base and J 4 bases, with 8 bases left between them. CDR1 is LGHNT and CDR2 is FRNRAP in the germline V gene. The CDR3 protein is CASGLGDSYNEQFF. CDR3 in DNA: TGTGCTAGTGGTTTGGGGGACTCGTACAATGAGCAGTTCTTC. Together with reference TRBV12-5 and TRBJ2-1, the CDR3 gives the full variable domain: DARVTQTPRHKVTEMGQEVTMRCQPILGHNTVFWYRQTMMQGLELLAYFRNRAPLDDSGMPKDRFSAEMPDATLATLKIQPSEPRDSAVYFCASGLGDSYNEQFFGPGTRLTVL.

This rearrangement joins TRBV27 to TRBJ1-1; 7 bases line up with TRBD1. The junction had 9 bases not matched to a gene; V was cut back by 5 bases and J by 6 bases. Germline-derived CDR1 and CDR2 are MNHEY and SMNVEV (reference sequence). The CDR3 totals 14 residues. The CDR3 nucleotides read TGTGCCAGCAGTGCAGGGGGGACTATGGCTGAAGCTTTCTTT. Its translation is CASSAGGTMAEAFF.

This sequence joins TRBV6-6 and TRBJ2-7, with 10 bases lining up with TRBD1. V shed 9 bases and J 0 bases; nucleotides not matched to a gene: 5. This CDR3 comprises 14 residues. Germline CDR1 MNHNY, CDR2 SVGAGI (reference sequence). The CDR3 coding sequence is TGTGCCAGTCATGACAGGGGGCCCTCCTACGAGCAGTACTTC. Encoded protein: CASHDRGPSYEQYF.

This chain connects TRBV7-2 to TRBJ2-7; D could derive from TRBD1 or TRBD2 (5 bases each). Germline CDR1 and CDR2: SGHTA and FQGNSA. The CDR3 length is 17 residues. Trimming left V 6 bases short and J 0 bases short, with 21 bases between. The CDR3 DNA sequence: TGTGCCAGCAGGGGGCCGGCCCCCCAAGGGAGCTCCTACGAGCAGTACTTC. Protein product: CASRGPAPQGSSYEQYF.

In this sample, this clone turned up once. V and J are TRBV7-8 and TRBJ2-5, with 9 bases identical to TRBD2. This CDR3 has 16 residues. Germline CDR1 reads SGHVS; CDR2 reads FQNEAQ. The trim removed 4 bases at V and 1 base at J, leaving 7 bases unmatched. The CDR3 sequence: CASSWVVLAGQETQYF. The CDR3, as DNA: TGTGCCAGCAGCTGGGTGGTACTAGCGGGCCAAGAGACCCAGTACTTC.

This clone has just one count. The chain is built from TRBV5-1 and TRBJ2-7; D possibly corresponds to TRBD1 (6 bases). The CDR3 has 14 residues. Trimming shortened V by 4 bases and J by 2 bases, and 13 bases separated the two germline ends. Per germline, CDR1 SGHRS and CDR2 YFSETQ. The CDR3 nucleotides are TGCGCCAGCAGCCCCGGACAGATAGCCTACGAGCAGTACTTC. Its translation: CASSPGQIAYEQYF.

V usage is TRBV6-5 and J usage is TRBJ1-2; no clear D gene. V was pared by 7 bases and J by 4 bases, with 19 bases between. The germline gives CDR1 MNHEY, CDR2 SVGAGI. The CDR3 is 15 amino acids. CDR3 in amino acids: CASTPDPQKAYGYTF. CDR3 sequence (DNA): TGTGCCAGCACCCCGGACCCCCAAAAGGCCTATGGCTACACCTTC.

The chain employs TRBV25-1 and TRBJ1-2; D gene ambiguous. The V end lost 1 base, the J end lost 7 bases, and 19 bases lay between the germline ends. This CDR3 region has 16 residues. Per germline, CDR1 MGHDK and CDR2 SYGVNS. The CDR3 DNA reads as TGTGCCAGCAGTGAATGGGAGAGTTCCCAAACTATTGGCTACACCTTC. Amino acids: CASSEWESSQTIGYTF.

This chain connects TRBV28 to TRBJ1-2, with 11 nucleotides matching TRBD1. Trimming removed 6 bases from V and 6 bases from J; junction bases left unmatched: 6. The CDR3 has 14 amino acids. From germline, CDR1 is MDHEN and CDR2 SYDVKM. CDR3 sequence: CASSLGTGGDGYTF. The DNA of the CDR3 is TGTGCCAGCAGCCTGGGGACAGGGGGAGATGGCTACACCTTC.

This chain connects TRBV27 to TRBJ2-6; weak D call: TRBD1 (5 bases). The CDR3 loop spans 19 amino acids. Trimming stripped 5 bases from V and 1 base from J, with 21 bases between. The V gene's germline CDR1 is MNHEY and CDR2 SMNVEV (reference sequence). The CDR3 coding sequence is TGTGCCAGCAGTCCGCGCCTCAGGGATCCCGGATCTGGGGCCAACGTCCTGACTTTC. This sequence encodes CASSPRLRDPGSGANVLTF.

This chain joins TRBV5-4 and TRBJ2-3; D unclear. The CDR3 has 13 amino acids. V was cut by 1 base and J by 0 bases, with 3 bases left in between. Germline assignment: CDR1 SGHNT and CDR2 YYREEE (reference sequence). The CDR3 is CASSLPSTDTQYF. DNA for the CDR3: TGTGCCAGCAGCTTGCCCAGCACAGATACGCAGTATTTT. Full variable domain (outside the CDR3, taken from reference TRBV5-4 and TRBJ2-3): ETGVTQSPTHLIKTRGQQVTLRCSSQSGHNTVSWYQQALGQGPQFIFQYYREEENGRGNFPPRFSGLQFPNYSSELNVNALELDDSALYLCASSLPSTDTQYFGPGTRLTVL.

This clone has a single count. This chain connects TRBV25-1 to TRBJ1-1; D is unclear. Germline CDR1 reads MGHDK; CDR2 reads SYGVNS. V dropped 4 bases and J dropped 0 bases, with 21 bases sitting between them. The CDR3 runs to 18 residues. In nucleotides, the CDR3 is TGTGCCAGCAGTGGTCCCCCGGGCCACCTTACAATGAACACTGAAGCTTTCTTT. This gives the protein CASSGPPGHLTMNTEAFF.

The sample holds a few counts of this clone. The chain is built from TRBV27 and TRBJ1-1; the match to TRBD1 covers 8 bases. The germline gives CDR1 MNHEY, CDR2 SMNVEV (reference sequence). The trim removed 6 bases at V and 5 bases at J, leaving 8 bases unmatched. This CDR3 has 14 residues. The CDR3 bases are TGTGCCAGCAGCCCTGGACAGGGCTATACTGAAGCTTTCTTT. It yields the protein CASSPGQGYTEAFF.